Each of the 2 T cell receptor beta chains below was sequenced from the same sample in a study of blood T cell repertoires in COVID-19. Only in-frame clones appear in the TCRdb table, and some are missing; sequencing was by immunoSEQ multiplex PCR. The table includes 86,000 or so clones, roughly 95% detected once. The specimen was peripheral blood. The receptors shown here come from a human donor with active COVID-19. The donor label of this sample is uncertain.

DNA for the CDR3: TGTGCCAGTACCGCAGGGGGATACAATGAGCAGTTCTTC. Translation: CASTAGGYNEQFF. The V call is TRBV19, the J call TRBJ2-1, with TRBD1 identical over 7 bases. The V gene end was trimmed by 7 bases and the J gene end by 4 bases; junction bases not matched to a gene: 4. Germline values: CDR1 LNHDA, CDR2 SQIVND (reference sequence). This CDR3 comprises 13 residues.

The chain has TRBV5-1 and TRBJ2-2; no reliable D call. This CDR3 has 13 amino acids. Germline CDR1 and CDR2: SGHRS and YFSETQ. Trimming took off 7 bases at V and 1 base at J, with 8 bases between the two ends. The CDR3 bases are TGCGCCAGCCTCCCAGAGAACACCGGGGAGCTGTTTTTT. It codes for CASLPENTGELFF.